This T cell receptor beta chain was observed in a study of response to subunit inactivated influenza vaccine. Trimming cost V 4 bases and J 3 bases, with 9 bases left between them. This CDR3 region has 12 residues. Per germline, CDR1 SQVTM and CDR2 ANQGSEA. TCRdb recomputed calls from the RT-PCR reads with MiXCR, one row per CDR3 protein. The data show around 750,000 distinct CDR3 sequences, over 20% seen once. A note on this clonotype: Its antigen remains unknown.

Study-wide findings and caveats: Only a handful of new T cells, the authors suggested, are recruited with each seasonal influenza vaccination.

The sample here was PBMCs from blood, taken 5 days after vaccination. The rearrangement links TRBV29-1 to TRBJ2-5, with D perhaps TRBD1 (5 bases). The sequence derives from a man aged 50 to 59 who received an inactivated influenza vaccine. CDR3 protein: CSVGRVKETQYF. The CDR3 nucleotides read TGCAGCGTTGGCAGGGTAAAAGAGACCCAGTACTTC.